Listed here is a single T cell receptor beta chain. The antigen remains unidentified. Naive CD8 cells comprised CD45RO-negative, CCR7-positively selected cells, excluding terminally differentiated effector memory CD45RA+ cells. This sample is drawn from a study of shared clonotypes between healthy human individuals. Trimming took off 7 bases at V and 0 bases at J, with 12 bases between the two ends. The V gene's germline CDR1 is SEHNR and CDR2 FQNEAQ (reference sequence). The CDR3 is made up of 15 amino acids. Original analysis: Because ImmunoSEQ provided only junction sequences with no quality scores, the filtering differed. Repertoires were generated with immunoSEQ multiplex PCR, while TCRdb's copy carries only in-frame clones and drops some. V, J and clone size derive from that table, while D and trimming were established from the DNA sequence. The sample shows some 2 million clones, about 94% of them seen only once.

The study, taken as a whole, reports: The study generally estimated greater richness for naive than memory subsets. The four-donor shared clonotypes exceeded non-shared clonotypes in generation probability, with non-shared ones scoring lower.

This clonotype was obtained from a man between 18 and 29 years old in good health. Sequencing was performed on naive CD8+ T cells sorted from blood. This chain connects TRBV7-9 to TRBJ2-2; possibly TRBD2 for D (5 bases). The CDR3 DNA sequence: TGTGCCAGCACCGAGAGGGCAGCGAACACCGGGGAGCTGTTTTTT. Its protein is CASTERAANTGELFF.